This T cell receptor (beta chain) was recorded in a study of molecular identifiers for immune sequencing clone quantification (dated by TCRdb to 2016 to 2019). Notes on the research overall: For a replicate experiment, the RNA from either approximately 20,000 or 100,000 naive CD8 T cells was divided into five aliquots, and four of those aliquots went on to sequencing. This methods study benchmarked molecular-identifier clustering-based TCR repertoire sequencing (MIDCIRS) and TCR RNA copy counting, using CD8 T cells to do so. Study-wide findings and limitations: Spiked-in Jurkat TCR RNA equal to a single cell's worth was reported to be detectable even within 1,200,000 naive CD8 T cells. The sizes of highly expanded clones could end up underestimated when identical TCR molecules share a barcode. When barcode sub-clustering was omitted, TCR diversity was inflated by chimeric consensus sequences, with chimeras reaching as high as 47%. Modeling gave about 3 recovered TCR RNA copies per cell versus approximately 10 by digital PCR, implying about 30% capture efficiency. The naive libraries included spiked-in Jurkat TCR RNA (approximately ten copies' worth), and this RNA is not part of the donor repertoire. Clones above 20 RNA copies held over 99% of molecules in CMV-specific effector cells but under 1% in naive cells.

Libraries of naive CD8 T cells were built from anywhere between about 19,000 and 1,000,000 sorted cells, with 10%, 30% or 50% of the purified RNA used. Naive CD8 T cells were FACS-sorted as CD8+CD4-CCR7+CD45RA+ on a BD FACSAria II into RLT Plus buffer. Roughly ten TCR copies' worth of Jurkat RNA were spiked into about 19,000-1,100,000 naive CD8 T cell samples to test detection sensitivity. CD8 T cells were enriched using RosetteSep CD8+ T Cell Enrichment Cocktail and Ficoll-Paque, and the enriched cells then underwent ACK red cell lysis. This clonotype was seen repeatedly, ten times or more. Which antigen it targets is not known. No much larger clone exists at a distance of one base, and base qualities are not known. CDR1 and CDR2, looked up from the germline V gene, are MDHEN and SYDVKM. V sheds 3 bases and J sheds 12 bases, leaving 15 bases between their ends. The CDR3 has 14 amino acids, counting the end cysteine and phenylalanine. Kept here is only the CDR3 DNA, which spans 42 bases and is read in frame from base 1.

Library preparation employed PCR. The sample was run on an Illumina HiSeq 4000. Bulk TCR libraries were made following a previously described method, with the TCR primers given in Table S5. Purification of total RNA was performed with the Qiagen AllPrep DNA/RNA kit. Before analysis, reads from multiple sequencing runs of the same library were pooled. As for the original processing: Reads were retained only if an exact TCR constant sequence was present, and the retained reads were trimmed to 150 nt and grouped according to their 12-nt molecular barcodes. Reads in each barcode group were sub-clustered using a 15% Levenshtein threshold, and a quality-weighted consensus sequence was built for each RNA molecule. Non-functional sequences were removed, as were lower-count sequences one edit away from another. Based on fitting two negative binomial distributions, any barcode sub-cluster with under 20% of the maximum read count was discarded. TCRdb ran its own pipeline on the public reads, namely fastp trimming at Q25 and MiXCR clone calling, and kept in-frame beta chains. Duplicate CDR3 protein sequences are folded into a single record with the most common DNA and genes. None of the V and J calls come from the authors' own analysis; TCRdb made them. The sample profile shows approximately 550,000 distinct CDR3 sequences; 20% to 25% of them were found once. The top ten constitute roughly 0.81% of the sample.

The source material was naive CD8+ T cells from blood, with Jurkat cell RNA spiked in. The cell subset or site label corresponds to: FACS-sorted CD8+CD4-CCR7+CD45RA+ naive T cells. The chain was built from TRBV28 and TRBJ1-6, and the D gene may be TRBD1, 6 bases matching. The TCR was taken from a human donor in good health. Some libraries in this study had Jurkat cell RNA spiked in. For the CDR3, the sequence is CASSLISGAEPLHF. The DNA sequence follows: TGTGCCAGCAGTTTGATATCAGGGGCCGAACCCCTCCACTTT.